This T cell receptor (beta chain) is drawn from a study of blood T cells in healthy people across ages. Study-wide findings and caveats: A strong correlation between TCR beta diversity and naive T cell percentage was seen. CMV status of donors was not determined, possibly confounding expanded clonotype changes.

A second PCR of about 6 to 12 cycles used a sample-barcoded 5' primer and a J-beta primer mix. TCRdb called the 5' RACE reads again in MiXCR, with one record for every CDR3 protein. The data show over 450,000 distinct CDR3 sequences, approximately 25% seen once. Germline V gene data show CDR1 as SGHTA and CDR2 as FQGTGA. The V and J ends lost 5 bases and 5 bases respectively, with 18 bases between them. The CDR3 contains 16 residues. A remark on this clonotype: Its antigen is unknown.

Separately, the same data were catalogued under a study of T cells of mothers and their children.

The chain couples TRBV7-3 to TRBJ2-2, with D perhaps TRBD1 (6 bases). This sequence was found in a boy younger than 18 in good health. The sequenced sample was blood. The CDR3 here is CASSPMGQGRTGELFF. The DNA for the CDR3 is TGTGCCAGCAGCCCGATGGGGCAGGGGAGAACCGGGGAGCTGTTTTTT. The entire variable domain, with the rest obtained from reference TRBV7-3 and TRBJ2-2, is as follows: GAGVSQTPSNKVTEKGKYVELRCDPISGHTALYWYRQSLGQGPEFLIYFQGTGAADDSGLPNDRFFAVRPEGSVSTLKIQRTERGDSAVYLCASSPMGQGRTGELFFGEGSRLTVL.